The rows below give T cell receptor beta chains drawn from one sample of a study of chemoradiotherapy in HPV16-positive cancers. Libraries were prepared by immunoSEQ multiplex PCR; TCRdb keeps only in-frame clonotypes and omits some of them. The data show about 14,000 clones, roughly 90% seen once. Sample: tumor tissue, taken from a patient who underwent chemoradiotherapy. The receptors were sampled from a human donor with HPV-associated anogenital cancer. Each CDR3 is given with its conserved first and last residue. The D gene is left open where the match is weak. Not every row has a clone size; where given, it reads once, few, many or a size class.

D: TRBD1
size: NA
J: TRBJ2-3
V: TRBV30
DNA: TGTGCCTTCGGACAGGGGGTAAATACGCAGTATTTT
CDR3: CAFGQGVNTQYF

D: NA
size: NA
J: TRBJ2-5
V: TRBV18
DNA: TGTGCCAGCTCACCAGTCTCACAAGAGACCCAGTACTTC
CDR3: CASSPVSQETQYF

D: NA
size: NA
J: TRBJ2-2
V: TRBV7-2
DNA: TGTGCCAGCAGCTTAGTAAGGGGGGCCGGGGAGCTGTTTTTT
CDR3: CASSLVRGAGELFF

D: NA
size: few
J: TRBJ1-2
V: TRBV9
DNA: TGTGCCAGCAGCGACAACCAGAGGGACGGAAGCCTCTATGGCTACACCTTC
CDR3: CASSDNQRDGSLYGYTF

D: NA
size: few
J: TRBJ2-3
V: TRBV30
DNA: TGTGCCTGGAGGCTAGGAGATACGCAGTATTTT
CDR3: CAWRLGDTQYF

D: NA
size: NA
J: TRBJ2-6
V: TRBV6-5
DNA: TGTGCCAGCAGTTACGGTCAGGCTGGGGCCAACGTCCTGACTTTC
CDR3: CASSYGQAGANVLTF

D: TRBD2
size: NA
J: TRBJ2-7
V: TRBV7-8
DNA: TGTGCCAGCGGGACTAGCGCCTCCTACGAGCAGTACTTC
CDR3: CASGTSASYEQYF

D: NA
size: NA
J: TRBJ1-2
V: TRBV7-2
DNA: TGTGCCAGCAGGGCGGGGGGGGCAGGCTATGGCTACACCTTC
CDR3: CASRAGGAGYGYTF

D: NA
size: NA
J: TRBJ2-3
V: TRBV7-3
DNA: TGTGCCAGCAGCTTACTAGGTCCTCCCGCGGATACGCAGTATTTT
CDR3: CASSLLGPPADTQYF

D: NA
size: NA
J: TRBJ2-7
V: TRBV18
DNA: TGTGCCAGCTCATCTACGACTAGTAGGGCCTCTCAGCAGTACTTC
CDR3: CASSSTTSRASQQYF

D: NA
size: NA
J: TRBJ1-2
V: TRBV5-5
DNA: TGTGCCAGCAGCAAGGACGGCGAGTCAGCTAACTATGGCTACACCTTC
CDR3: CASSKDGESANYGYTF

D: TRBD2
size: NA
J: TRBJ2-7
V: TRBV9
DNA: TGTGCCAGCAGCGTAACTAGCGGGAGTCTCTACGAGCAGTACTTC
CDR3: CASSVTSGSLYEQYF

D: TRBD2
size: once
J: TRBJ2-7
V: TRBV9
DNA: TGTGCCAGCAGCGTAGGTGCGGGGGACTCCTACGAGCAGTACTTC
CDR3: CASSVGAGDSYEQYF

D: NA
size: once
J: TRBJ2-7
V: TRBV5-1
DNA: TGCGCCAGCAGTTTTGACGGGACACCTGCCTACGAGCAGTACTTC
CDR3: CASSFDGTPAYEQYF

D: TRBD1
size: few
J: TRBJ1-5
V: TRBV6-1
DNA: TGTGCCAGTGAACAGGGGAACAATCAGCCCCAGCATTTT
CDR3: CASEQGNNQPQHF

D: NA
size: NA
J: TRBJ1-2
V: TRBV5-5
DNA: TGTGCCAGCAGCATCGGCCCCCGGGACTACACCTTC
CDR3: CASSIGPRDYTF

D: NA
size: NA
J: TRBJ2-1
V: TRBV5-1
DNA: TGCGCCAGCAGCTTGGTAGTCTCCCAAGATGAGCAGTTCTTC
CDR3: CASSLVVSQDEQFF

D: TRBD1
size: NA
J: TRBJ2-5
V: TRBV6-6
DNA: TGTGCCAGCAGTTACTCCTCGGGACAGGGGAGAGAGACCCAGTACTTC
CDR3: CASSYSSGQGRETQYF

D: TRBD2
size: NA
J: TRBJ2-5
V: TRBV6-6
DNA: TGTGCCAGCTGGGGGGGGACCGGGACCCAGTACTTC
CDR3: CASWGGTGTQYF

D: TRBD1
size: NA
J: TRBJ2-3
V: TRBV2
DNA: TGTGCCAGCAGCGCCGGGACAGGAACCACAGATACGCAGTATTTT
CDR3: CASSAGTGTTDTQYF

D: TRBD1
size: once
J: TRBJ1-5
V: TRBV18
DNA: TGTGCCAGCTCACCGAGACAGGGTGGAGGCAATCAGCCCCAGCATTTT
CDR3: CASSPRQGGGNQPQHF

D: TRBD1
size: NA
J: TRBJ1-2
V: TRBV2
DNA: TGTGCCAGCAGGGTGGGACAGGCCTTCTATGGCTACACCTTC
CDR3: CASRVGQAFYGYTF